Only a few counts were recorded for the clone carrying this T cell receptor (beta chain). What it binds is not known. This record belongs to a study of beta chain features in type 1 diabetes. The V and J ends lost 2 bases and 6 bases respectively, with 8 bases between them. The CDR3 loop spans 12 amino acids. Germline V lookup: CDR1 SGDLS, CDR2 YYNGEE. Study findings and constraints: A cDNA-based sequencing approach could over-represent cells with high TCR expression.

CD45RO/CCR7/CD25/CD127/CD95/CD27 separated CD4+ naive, central memory, regulatory and stem cell-like memory cells by sorting. Of the isolated RNA, all was reverse transcribed, and so the sequenced material was expressed TCRB transcripts. Approximately 3.4 million reads, on average, came from each naive, central memory and regulatory T cell sample. Data came from immunoSEQ multiplex PCR; TCRdb stores just in-frame clones and leaves some out. The repertoire has a few hundred thousand clones, roughly a fifth of them found once; the top ten carry 0.035% to 0.055%. The receptor's source is a woman younger than 35 in good health. The sequencing sample was made of naive CD4+ T cells from blood. V is TRBV9 and J is TRBJ1-1, with D perhaps matching TRBD1 (5 bases). CDR3 nucleotide sequence: TGTGCCAGCAGCGTGCAGGGTTCTGAAGCTTTCTTT. Encoded protein: CASSVQGSEAFF.